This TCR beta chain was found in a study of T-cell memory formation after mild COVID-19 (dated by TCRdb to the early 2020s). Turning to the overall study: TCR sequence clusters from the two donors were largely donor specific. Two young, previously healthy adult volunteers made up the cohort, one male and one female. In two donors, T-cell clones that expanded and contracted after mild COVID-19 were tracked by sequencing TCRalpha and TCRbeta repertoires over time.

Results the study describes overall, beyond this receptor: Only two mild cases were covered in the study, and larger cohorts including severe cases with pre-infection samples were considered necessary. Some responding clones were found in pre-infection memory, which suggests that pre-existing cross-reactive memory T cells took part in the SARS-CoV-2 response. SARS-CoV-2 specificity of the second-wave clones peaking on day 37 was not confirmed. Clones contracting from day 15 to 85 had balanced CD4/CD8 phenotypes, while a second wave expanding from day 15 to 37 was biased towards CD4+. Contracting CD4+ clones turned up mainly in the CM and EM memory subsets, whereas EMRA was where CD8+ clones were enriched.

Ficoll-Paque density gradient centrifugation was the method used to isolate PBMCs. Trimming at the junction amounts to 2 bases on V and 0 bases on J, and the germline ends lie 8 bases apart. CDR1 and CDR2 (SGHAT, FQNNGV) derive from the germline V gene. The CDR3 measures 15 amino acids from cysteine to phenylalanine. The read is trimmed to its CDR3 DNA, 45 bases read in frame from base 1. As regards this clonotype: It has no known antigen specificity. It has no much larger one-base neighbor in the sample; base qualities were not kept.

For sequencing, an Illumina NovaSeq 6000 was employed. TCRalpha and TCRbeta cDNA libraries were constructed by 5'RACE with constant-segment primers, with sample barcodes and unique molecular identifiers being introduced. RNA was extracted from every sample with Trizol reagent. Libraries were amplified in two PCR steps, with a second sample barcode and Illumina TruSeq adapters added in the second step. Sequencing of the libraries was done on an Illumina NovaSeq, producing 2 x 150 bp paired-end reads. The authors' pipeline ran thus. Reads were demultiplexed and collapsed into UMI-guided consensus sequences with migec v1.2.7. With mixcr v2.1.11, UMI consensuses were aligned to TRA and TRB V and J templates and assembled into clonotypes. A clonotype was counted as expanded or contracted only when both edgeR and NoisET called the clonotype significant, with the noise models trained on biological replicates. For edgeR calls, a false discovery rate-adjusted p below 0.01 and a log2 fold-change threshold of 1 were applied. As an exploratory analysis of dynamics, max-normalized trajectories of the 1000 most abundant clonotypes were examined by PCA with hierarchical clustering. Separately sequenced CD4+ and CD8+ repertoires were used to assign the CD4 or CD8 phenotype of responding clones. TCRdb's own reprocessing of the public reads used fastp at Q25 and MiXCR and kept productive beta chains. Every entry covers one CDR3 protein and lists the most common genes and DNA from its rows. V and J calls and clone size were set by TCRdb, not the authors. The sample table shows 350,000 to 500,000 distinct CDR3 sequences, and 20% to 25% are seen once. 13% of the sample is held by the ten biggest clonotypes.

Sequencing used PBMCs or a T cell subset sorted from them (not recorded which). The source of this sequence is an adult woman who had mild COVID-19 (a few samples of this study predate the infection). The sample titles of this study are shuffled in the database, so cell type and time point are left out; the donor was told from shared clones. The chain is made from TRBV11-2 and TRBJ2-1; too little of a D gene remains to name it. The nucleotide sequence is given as TGTGCCAGCAGCTTACTCGAGAGCTCCTACAATGAGCAGTTCTTC. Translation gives CASSLLESSYNEQFF.